This T cell receptor beta chain was captured by sequencing in a study of regulatory T cells in long-lasting Graves disease. As for the study in general: For a period under 3 months, newly diagnosed Graves' patients had taken antithyroid drugs.

Assembly of TCR beta libraries relied on iRepertoire HTBI primers together with Arm-PCR of CDR3 regions. In the original workflow: Sequenced samples collectively carried 55 to 80 TRBV and about 15 TRBJ segments. TCRdb reanalysed the multiplex PCR reads using MiXCR and keeps one entry per CDR3 protein. TCRdb's processing, not the authors', yielded these V and J calls. The sample has some 560,000 distinct CDR3 sequences; about 15% are singletons. The time point here: newly diagnosed GD, antithyroid drugs for less than 3 months. Researchers made the TCR library from RNA that was extracted from PBMCs. By American Thyroid Association guidelines, Graves' disease was diagnosed in the cohort. From germline, CDR1 is MNHNS and CDR2 SASEGT. The CDR3 contains 14 residues. Deletions cut 8 bases from V and 3 bases from J, with 17 bases between. The same specimen was also included in a second study, on T cells in Graves' hyperthyroidism and ophthalmopathy. This second study notes: TCR CDR3 regions were first amplified by RT-PCR with HTBI primers.

The chain combines TRBV6-1 with TRBJ2-7; D is possibly TRBD2 (5 bases). This material consisted of peripheral blood mononuclear cells (PBMCs), taken at new diagnosis, from a patient treated with antithyroid drugs. The receptor was derived from a woman aged 35-65 years with Graves disease. In nucleotides, the CDR3 is TGTGCCAGCGGGCAGTCCGGGATCATCTACGAGCAGTACTTC. It specifies CASGQSGIIYEQYF.